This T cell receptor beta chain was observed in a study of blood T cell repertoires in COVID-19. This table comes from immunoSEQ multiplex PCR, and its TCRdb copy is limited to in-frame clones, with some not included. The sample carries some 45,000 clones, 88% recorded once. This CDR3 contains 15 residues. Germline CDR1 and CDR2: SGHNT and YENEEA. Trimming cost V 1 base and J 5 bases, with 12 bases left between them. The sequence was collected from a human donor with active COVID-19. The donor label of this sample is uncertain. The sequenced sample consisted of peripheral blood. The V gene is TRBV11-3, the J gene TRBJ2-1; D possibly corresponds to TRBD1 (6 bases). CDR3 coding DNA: TGTGCCAGCAGCTTAGGGGGGCGGAAAGACAATGAGCAGTTCTTC. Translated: CASSLGGRKDNEQFF.